These 21 T cell receptor beta chains were all obtained from the same sample, sequenced in a study of cytomegalovirus exposure and HLA in healthy donors. Vbeta (60) and Jbeta (13) primers were used in the PCR. Clones were read by immunoSEQ multiplex PCR, and TCRdb kept only the in-frame ones, dropping some. Among around 150,000 clones, 80% were seen once, and the ten largest hold under 15%. The sequencing sample was made of PBMCs. These receptors all come from a woman in her thirties or forties in good health and CMV-seronegative.

The chain links TRBV6-1 to TRBJ1-4, with D possibly matching TRBD1 (5 bases). Germline CDR1 and CDR2: MNHNS and SASEGT. The CDR3 is 13 amino acids. Trimming removed 8 bases from V and 1 base from J, with 8 bases in between. The DNA of the CDR3 is TGTGCCAGCGTGGGGCTAACTAATGAAAAACTGTTTTTT. Translating gives CASVGLTNEKLFF.

This chain connects TRBV6-1 to TRBJ2-7; the D gene is possibly TRBD1 (5 bases). Trimming left V 5 bases short and J 4 bases short, with 6 bases between. Germline V lookup: CDR1 MNHNS, CDR2 SASEGT. This CDR3 region has 11 residues. CDR3 in DNA: TGTGCCAGCAGTAAGGGGTACGAGCAGTACTTC. Translation gives CASSKGYEQYF.

Points on this clone: One end of the junction does not line up with germline, which may come from a read error. The CDR3 spells CASSVEGWGDTEAFF. In DNA, the CDR3 is TGTGCCAGCAGCGTAGAAGGATGGGGAGACACCGAAGCTTTCTTT. V and J are TRBV9 and TRBJ1-1; D remains unclear. The CDR3 extends over 15 amino acids. In germline, CDR1 is SGDLS, CDR2 YYNGEE. The full variable domain, completed using reference TRBV9 and TRBJ1-1, is DSGVTQTPKHLITATGQRVTLRCSPRSGDLSVYWYQQSLDQGLQFLIQYYNGEERAKGNILERFSAQQFPDLHSELNLSSLELGDSALYFCASSVEGWGDTEAFFGQGTRLTVV.

The J gene is TRBJ1-1, the V gene TRBV11-1, with 7 bases identical to TRBD1. The CDR3 is made up of 14 amino acids. V dropped 7 bases and J dropped 3; count of bases not matched to a gene: 8. The germline V gene encodes CDR1 SGHAT and CDR2 FQDESV (reference sequence). CDR3: CASTQNRGDTEAFF. DNA of the CDR3: TGTGCCAGCACCCAGAACAGGGGTGACACTGAAGCTTTCTTT.

As DNA, the CDR3 is TGTGCCAGCAGCGAAACCACAGGGGTCGCGGAAAAACTGTTTTTT. It encodes CASSETTGVAEKLFF. The rearrangement uses TRBV9 and TRBJ1-4, with 7 bases that match TRBD1. CDR1 is SGDLS, CDR2 YYNGEE, per germline. The CDR3 is 15 residues long. The junction had 10 bases not matched to a gene; V was cut back by 3 bases and J by 8 bases.

V and J are TRBV28 and TRBJ2-7; 10 bases agree with TRBD2. The V and J ends lost 8 bases and 5 bases, in that order; junction bases with no gene match: 12. Per germline, CDR1 MDHEN and CDR2 SYDVKM. CDR3 length equals 15 residues. CDR3 in amino acids: CASLVAGGTHHEQYF. The CDR3 nucleotides read TGTGCCAGCTTGGTAGCGGGGGGCACCCATCACGAGCAGTACTTC.

This chain links TRBV6-5 with TRBJ2-6; no clear D gene. V lost 9 bases to trimming and J lost 0 bases, with 9 bases between them. Germline V gene sequence: CDR1 MNHEY, CDR2 SVGAGI. The length of the CDR3 is 14 residues. DNA of the CDR3: TGTGCCAGTGCCCCGGGCTCTGGGGCCAACGTCCTGACTTTC. It specifies CASAPGSGANVLTF.

This chain links TRBV4-2 with TRBJ2-4; 8 nucleotides align to TRBD1. Germline V gene lookup returns CDR1 LGHNA and CDR2 YNFKEQ. V lost 4 bases and J lost 5; bases outside the gene matches: 7. The CDR3 covers 15 residues. In DNA, the CDR3 is TGTGCCAGCAGCCGCACCGGGACAGGAGAAAACATTCAGTACTTC. Its translation: CASSRTGTGENIQYF.

V gene TRBV12-5 combines with J gene TRBJ2-1; D perhaps matches TRBD2 (6 bases). The V gene lost 1 base and the J gene lost 6 bases, with 10 bases spanning the gap. The CDR3 spans 14 residues. The germline CDR1 and CDR2 sequences are LGHNT and FRNRAP. The chain's CDR3 is CASGLGRGGNEQFF. CDR3 bases: TGTGCTAGTGGTTTGGGGCGGGGCGGCAATGAGCAGTTCTTC.

Written as DNA, the CDR3 is TGTGCCAGCAACTCCCAGGTGGGGACTAGCGGGGACCCCTTACGGTTCTTC. This encodes CASNSQVGTSGDPLRFF. The V call is TRBV7-2, the J call TRBJ2-1; TRBD2 matches at 13 bases. The CDR3 contains 17 residues. Germline trimming cut 7 bases from V and 15 bases from J; bases unmatched to any gene: 21. CDR1 and CDR2 from the germline V gene are SGHTA and FQGNSA.

This chain uses TRBV9 with TRBJ2-1, with 7 bases lining up with TRBD2. The CDR3 consists of 14 residues. Germline loops: CDR1 SGDLS, CDR2 YYNGEE. With V trimmed by 4 bases and J by 4 bases, 5 bases remained unmatched. The CDR3 sequence is CASSPVSGYNEQFF. In nucleotides, the CDR3 is TGTGCCAGCAGCCCCGTTAGCGGGTACAATGAGCAGTTCTTC.

The genes are TRBV9 and TRBJ2-7; the match to TRBD1 covers 7 bases. J was trimmed by 6 bases and V by 4 bases; bases with no gene match: 19. CDR1 and CDR2 (germline): SGDLS, YYNGEE. The CDR3 is 17 residues long. In DNA form, the CDR3 reads TGTGCCAGCAGCCCCGTCCGGGACAGACAACTACAAGGCGAGCAGTACTTC. Protein product: CASSPVRDRQLQGEQYF.

This clone has a single count. This chain uses TRBV2 with TRBJ1-2; the D gene is possibly TRBD1 (6 bases). Trimming removed 7 bases from V and 7 bases from J, with 13 bases in between. From germline, CDR1 is SNHLY and CDR2 FYNNEI. This CDR3 comprises 12 residues. The CDR3 region has the DNA TGTGCCAGCAACAGACAGGCTTTTGGCTACACCTTC. This translates into CASNRQAFGYTF.

V is TRBV5-4 and J is TRBJ2-1; tentatively, D is TRBD1 (5 bases). V dropped 5 bases and J dropped 9 bases, with 12 bases sitting between them. The CDR3 runs 12 residues. In germline, CDR1 is SGHNT, CDR2 YYREEE (reference sequence). CDR3 nucleotide sequence: TGTGCCAGCAGTCCGCCAAGGGGTGAGCAGTTCTTC. Its protein is CASSPPRGEQFF.

The CDR3 loop reads CASSLEQSGTEAFF. CDR3 sequence (DNA): TGTGCCAGCAGCTTGGAACAGTCAGGCACTGAAGCTTTCTTT. This chain connects TRBV5-4 to TRBJ1-1; D uncertain. CDR1 SGHNT and CDR2 YYREEE come from the germline V gene (reference sequence). Trimming removed 0 bases at V and 4 bases at J, with 10 bases between. The CDR3 contains 14 residues.

This clone appeared a few times. The chain combines TRBV4-1 with TRBJ2-1; possible D gene TRBD2, 5 bases. V lost 1 base and J 8 bases, leaving 24 bases between the germline ends. CDR1 and CDR2 (germline): MGHRA, YSYEKL. There are 18 residues in the CDR3. The CDR3 region has the DNA TGCGCCAGCAGCCAAGTCCCGGTGCGGAGCGGAGGCATCCATGAGCAGTTCTTC. The encoded protein is CASSQVPVRSGGIHEQFF.

This clone has more than one count but fewer than ten. This rearrangement joins TRBV28 to TRBJ2-7; 7 bases are shared with TRBD1. The V gene's germline CDR1 is MDHEN and CDR2 SYDVKM. J was trimmed by 4 bases and V by 3 bases; bases with no gene match: 6. This CDR3 region has 14 residues. The CDR3 region is CASSFTGVGYEQYF. The CDR3 coding sequence is TGTGCCAGCAGTTTTACAGGGGTGGGGTACGAGCAGTACTTC.

This chain uses TRBV6-5 with TRBJ2-7; D is unclear. This CDR3 contains 15 residues. V lost 4 bases, J lost 3 bases, and 16 bases lay in between. CDR1 and CDR2 from the germline V gene are MNHEY and SVGAGI. The CDR3 coding sequence is TGTGCCAGCAGTTCCCACTCTACTTTAATCTACGAGCAGTACTTC. It yields the protein CASSSHSTLIYEQYF.

This clone occurred a few times. The chain carries TRBV6-5 and TRBJ1-5; TRBD1 aligns across 10 bases. The V segment lost 6 bases and the J segment 2 bases; nucleotides outside the gene matches: 4. Germline V CDR1 and CDR2: MNHEY, SVGAGI. CDR3 length equals 15 residues. The CDR3 protein is CASSGTGDGNQPQHF. The DNA for the CDR3 is TGTGCCAGCAGCGGGACAGGGGATGGCAATCAGCCCCAGCATTTT.

The chain uses TRBV19 and TRBJ2-5; 11 bases are shared with TRBD2. The V segment lost 6 bases and the J segment 3 bases; nucleotides outside the gene matches: 12. The germline gives CDR1 LNHDA, CDR2 SQIVND (reference sequence). This CDR3 has 17 amino acids. This chain's CDR3 is CASSILPLSGREETQYF. CDR3 sequence (DNA): TGTGCCAGTAGCATCCTCCCCCTTAGCGGGAGGGAAGAGACCCAGTACTTC.

Only a few counts were recorded for this clone. V and J are TRBV9 and TRBJ2-3, with 7 positions matching TRBD1. The V segment lost 3 bases and the J segment 2 bases; nucleotides outside the gene matches: 15. Germline V gene data show CDR1 as SGDLS and CDR2 as YYNGEE. CDR3 size: 18 residues. The CDR3 nucleotides read TGTGCCAGCAGCGAGTCCCCACTGACAGGGCTAAACACAGATACGCAGTATTTT. Translated: CASSESPLTGLNTDTQYF.